The 9 T cell receptor beta chains below were found in one sample sequenced in a study of T cells in localized non-small cell lung cancer (dated by TCRdb to 2020 to 2022). Library method: the immunoSEQ multiplex PCR assay. TCRdb obtained this table from immuneACCESS and retained in-frame rearrangements with V and J assigned. These tables miss some clones; where compared with another copy, unresolved V genes account for less than half of the shortfall, and the remainder is unexplained. This sample gives around 50,000 clones in total; around 83% of them show up just once. Of the sample, roughly 2.5% falls within the top ten clones. Here the sequenced sample was PBMCs, taken before any cancer treatment. The receptors were gathered from a man aged 35-69 years with stage II lung adenocarcinoma.

The chain combines TRBV12-5 with TRBJ2-3, with D possibly TRBD1 on 5 matching bases. There are 17 residues in the CDR3. Germline CDR1 is LGHNT and CDR2 is FRNRAP. With 2 bases removed from V and 2 bases from J, the gap between germline ends came to 17 bases. CDR3 DNA sequence: TGTGCTAGTGGTTTGTCCTTGGGGCAAAAAGTCACAGATACGCAGTATTTT. Translated, it gives CASGLSLGQKVTDTQYF.

The rearrangement joins TRBV6-6 to TRBJ1-1, with a tentative D call TRBD1 (5 bases). Between the trimmed V and J ends, which lost 6 bases and 13 bases, there was a span of 18 bases. The CDR3 totals 12 residues. Germline V gives CDR1 MNHNY, CDR2 SVGAGI (reference sequence). The chain's CDR3 is CASRGTDSGCFF. The DNA for the CDR3 is TGTGCCAGCAGGGGAACTGACAGCGGTTGTTTCTTT.

This rearrangement joins TRBV7-9 to TRBJ2-6, with D tentatively TRBD1 or TRBD2 (5 bases each). The CDR3 spans 18 residues. Trimming pared 5 bases from V and 1 base from J, leaving 18 bases between. Germline V gene lookup returns CDR1 SEHNR and CDR2 FQNEAQ (reference sequence). The CDR3 protein is CASSLSGFGTSGANVLTF. The CDR3 DNA reads as TGTGCCAGCAGCCTCTCAGGGTTTGGGACGTCTGGGGCCAACGTCCTGACTTTC.

J is TRBJ1-2 and V is TRBV19; possible D gene TRBD1, 5 bases. CDR1 and CDR2 from the germline V gene are LNHDA and SQIVND (reference sequence). This CDR3 comprises 13 residues. The V end lost 5 bases, the J end lost 6 bases, and 13 bases lay between the germline ends. The CDR3: CASSGAGGDGYTF. CDR3 DNA sequence: TGTGCCAGTAGTGGGGCAGGTGGGGATGGCTACACCTTC.

The rearrangement links TRBV2 to TRBJ1-3; D is unclear. This CDR3 spans 14 amino acids. Trimming took off 10 bases at V and 3 bases at J, with 16 bases between the two ends. Germline CDR1 reads SNHLY; CDR2 reads FYNNEI. The CDR3 DNA reads TGTGCCACCCGAGTCGGGGTAGGTGGAAACACCATATATTTT. Translating gives CATRVGVGGNTIYF.

A single count supports this clone. The rearrangement links TRBV9 to TRBJ1-3; tentative D call: TRBD1 (6 bases). The CDR3 contains 17 residues. Germline CDR1 reads SGDLS; CDR2 reads YYNGEE. The V gene lost 0 bases and the J gene lost 2 bases, with 15 bases spanning the gap. CDR3: CASSVVGGRSTGNTIYF. DNA for the CDR3: TGTGCCAGCAGCGTAGTAGGGGGACGTTCTACTGGAAACACCATATATTTT.

The CDR3 coding sequence is TGTGCCAGCAGTGCTCGGACAGGGAATGAAAAACTGTTTTTT. It yields the protein CASSARTGNEKLFF. V gene TRBV6-1 combines with J gene TRBJ1-4; 8 nucleotides match TRBD1. V shed 4 bases, J shed 5 bases, and the junction held 3 bases outside the gene matches. This CDR3 has 14 residues. CDR1 MNHNS and CDR2 SASEGT come from the germline V gene.

This chain links TRBV6-1 with TRBJ2-7; no clear D. V was shortened by 3 bases and J by 3 bases, with 12 bases between the two germline ends. Germline CDR1 reads MNHNS; CDR2 reads SASEGT. The CDR3 length is 14 residues. This CDR3 is CASSDRPPFYEQYV. In DNA form, the CDR3 reads TGTGCCAGCAGTGACCGACCACCCTTCTACGAGCAGTACGTC.

The V gene is TRBV6-6, the J gene TRBJ2-1, with TRBD2 identical over 10 bases. Trimming at V came to 6 bases and at J to 6 bases, leaving 8 bases not matched to a gene. The length of the CDR3 is 15 residues. In germline, CDR1 is MNHNY, CDR2 SVGAGI (reference sequence). The CDR3 bases are TGTGCCAGCAGGGTCGCGAAGCGGGGGGGCAATGAGCAGTTCTTC. Residues: CASRVAKRGGNEQFF.